This TCR beta chain was obtained from a study of T cells in women clearing cervical HPV infection. About the study: Controls were women whose single incident HPV16 infection cleared within 12 months without precancer or cancer. Controls gave blood once infection was undetectable; cases at lesion identification.

All donors had a single incident cervical HPV16 infection, not prevalent. Using immunoSEQ multiplex PCR, the repertoire was profiled, and TCRdb retains in-frame clones only, with some absent. This listing includes more than 40,000 clones. The CDR3 runs 17 residues. Per germline, CDR1 DFQATT and CDR2 SNEGSKA (reference sequence). With 4 bases clipped from V and 0 bases from J, the junction kept 6 bases outside the gene matches. Broader study findings: Cases carried less TRBV6-7 than controls: about 0.1% versus 0.15%.

Details on this clone: What it binds is unknown. The read is 3 residues too short to cover the CDR3 end, so that end is filled in from the germline J gene.

What was sequenced was blood buffy coat. The rearrangement joins TRBV20-1 to TRBJ2-3; 14 positions agree with TRBD2. The TCR originated in a woman aged 18 to 75 with a cervical HPV16 infection that either progressed to CIN3+ or cleared (not recorded which). The CDR3 region is CSATGLAGVPSTDTQYF. The DNA read from the CDR3 is TGCAGTGCTACGGGACTAGCGGGGGTACCGAGCACAGATACG.